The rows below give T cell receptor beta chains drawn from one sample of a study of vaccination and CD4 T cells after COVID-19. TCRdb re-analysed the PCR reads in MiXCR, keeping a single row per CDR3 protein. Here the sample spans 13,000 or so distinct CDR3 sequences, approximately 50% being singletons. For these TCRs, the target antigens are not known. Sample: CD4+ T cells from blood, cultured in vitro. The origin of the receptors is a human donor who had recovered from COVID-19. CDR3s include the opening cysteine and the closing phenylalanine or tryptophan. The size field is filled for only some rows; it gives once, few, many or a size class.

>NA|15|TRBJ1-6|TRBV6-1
CASIRGSSYNSPLHF
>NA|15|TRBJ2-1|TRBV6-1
CASTSTGTGWSEQFF
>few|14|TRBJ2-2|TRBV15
CATSTQGNTGELFF
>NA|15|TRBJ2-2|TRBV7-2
CASSLDPSRTGELFF
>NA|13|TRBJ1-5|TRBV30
CAWSQERGQPQHF
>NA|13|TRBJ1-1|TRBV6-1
CASIRTGSTEAFF
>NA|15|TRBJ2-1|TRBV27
CASNKREGRGNEQFF
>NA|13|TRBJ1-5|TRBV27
CASSLVSNQPQHF
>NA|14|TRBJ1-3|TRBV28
CASSDREAGNTIYF
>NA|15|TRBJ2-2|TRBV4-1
CASSLLMLETGELFF
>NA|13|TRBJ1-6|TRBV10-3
CAISEGRNSPLHF
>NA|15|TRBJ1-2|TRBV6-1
CASSEVGPYNYGYTF
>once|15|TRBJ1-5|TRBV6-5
CASSYSGGDPRPQHF
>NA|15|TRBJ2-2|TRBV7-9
CASSQPGQGAGELFF
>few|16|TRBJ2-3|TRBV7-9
CASSLLSTGSTDTQYF
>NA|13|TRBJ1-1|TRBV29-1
CSVEKGLDTEAFF
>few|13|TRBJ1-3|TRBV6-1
CASSPRAGNTIYF
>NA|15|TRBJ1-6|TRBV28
CATNGGGTYNSPLHF
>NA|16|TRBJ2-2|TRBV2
CASAKGQAGATGELFF
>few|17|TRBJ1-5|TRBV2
CASSGVYFADGNQPQHF
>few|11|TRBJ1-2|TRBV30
CAWSVLNGYTF
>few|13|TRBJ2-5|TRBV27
CASRETGEETQYF
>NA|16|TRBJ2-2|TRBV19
CASSIVRGQGTGELFF
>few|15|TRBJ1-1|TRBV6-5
CASSYSPGYTAEAFF
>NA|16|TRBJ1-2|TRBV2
CASRREGGRANYGYTF
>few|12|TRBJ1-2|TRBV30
CAWSVGQESYTF
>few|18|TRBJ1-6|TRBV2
CASSERGRWSSYNSPLHF
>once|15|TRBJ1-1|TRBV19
CASSIQLTGGTEAFF
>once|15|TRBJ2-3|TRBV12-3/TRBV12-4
CASSRPTISTDTQYF
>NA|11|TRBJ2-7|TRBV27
CASTNRYEQYF
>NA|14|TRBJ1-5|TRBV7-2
CASTSGRGNQPQHF
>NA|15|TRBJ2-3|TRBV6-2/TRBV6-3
CASAQQRKQTDTQYF
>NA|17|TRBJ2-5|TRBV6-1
CASSLNQQGLAGKTQYF
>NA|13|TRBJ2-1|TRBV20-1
CSASFSGTGEQFF
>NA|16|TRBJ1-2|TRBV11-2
CASSSPYRANNYGYTF
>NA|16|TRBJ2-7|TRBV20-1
CSARDLDTGGSYEQYF
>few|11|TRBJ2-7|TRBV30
CAWSEGGEQYF
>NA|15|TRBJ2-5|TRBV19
CASSIGQLYQETQYF
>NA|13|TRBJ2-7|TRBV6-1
CASSDGGSYEQYF
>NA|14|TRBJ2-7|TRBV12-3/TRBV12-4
CASSLGLSSYEQYF
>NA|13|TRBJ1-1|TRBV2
CASSESPNTEAFF
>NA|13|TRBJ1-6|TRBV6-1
CASSERAGSPLHF
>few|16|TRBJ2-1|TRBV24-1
CATSYNRESSYNEQFF
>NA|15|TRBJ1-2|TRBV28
CASTIGGGVNYGYTF